These 9 T cell receptor beta chains share one sample of origin, sequenced in a study of T cells after yellow fever vaccination. TCRdb reprocessed the 5' RACE reads with MiXCR, giving one entry per CDR3 protein. The sample lists 200,000 to 250,000 distinct CDR3 sequences; under 3.5% were seen once. Sequencing used CD4+ T cells sorted from PBMCs, obtained 10 days after the yellow fever booster vaccination. The receptors originated from a man in his late teens or twenties who received the YFV17D yellow fever vaccine.

This clonotype was recorded at least ten times. The chain has TRBV9 and TRBJ2-4, with TRBD2 identical over 8 bases. There are 16 residues in the CDR3. The junction had 8 bases not matched to a gene; V was cut back by 1 base and J by 5 bases. Per germline, CDR1 SGDLS and CDR2 YYNGEE. The CDR3 DNA sequence: TGTGCCAGCAGCGTATCACCAGCGGGGGCCGAAAACATTCAGTACTTC. Translated, it gives CASSVSPAGAENIQYF. Full variable domain (missing parts from reference TRBV9 and TRBJ2-4): DSGVTQTPKHLITATGQRVTLRCSPRSGDLSVYWYQQSLDQGLQFLIQYYNGEERAKGNILERFSAQQFPDLHSELNLSSLELGDSALYFCASSVSPAGAENIQYFGAGTRLSVL.

The chain combines TRBV5-1 with TRBJ2-7, with 7 bases aligning to TRBD1. The V gene end was trimmed by 4 bases and the J gene end by 6 bases; junction bases not matched to a gene: 10. CDR3 length: 14 amino acids. Germline V gene lookup returns CDR1 SGHRS and CDR2 YFSETQ. The CDR3 region has the DNA TGCGCCAGCAGCGACGGGGACAGAGGGTTCGAGCAGTACTTC. Its translation is CASSDGDRGFEQYF.

This clonotype has more than one count but fewer than ten. The rearrangement joins TRBV9 to TRBJ2-3, with 14 bases lining up with TRBD2. The J segment lost 7 bases and the V segment lost 3 bases, leaving 4 bases of the junction unmatched. The V gene's germline CDR1 is SGDLS and CDR2 YYNGEE. CDR3 length: 15 amino acids. The CDR3 here is CASSAGLAGGYTQYF. CDR3 bases: TGTGCCAGCAGCGCCGGACTAGCGGGGGGATATACGCAGTATTTT. Complete variable domain (other parts from reference TRBV9 and TRBJ2-3): DSGVTQTPKHLITATGQRVTLRCSPRSGDLSVYWYQQSLDQGLQFLIQYYNGEERAKGNILERFSAQQFPDLHSELNLSSLELGDSALYFCASSAGLAGGYTQYFGPGTRLTVL.

This clonotype appeared many times. The chain couples TRBV20-1 to TRBJ2-3; 7 nucleotides agree with TRBD1. CDR3 length equals 11 residues. CDR1 DFQATT and CDR2 SNEGSKA come from the germline V gene (reference sequence). Losses at the gene ends were 6 bases for V and 7 bases for J; bases not matched to a gene: 4. The DNA of the CDR3 is TGCAGTGCGAGACAGGGAAATACGCAGTATTTT. It yields the protein CSARQGNTQYF.

This clonotype was seen repeatedly, ten times or more. The chain has TRBV7-2 and TRBJ2-5; D unresolved. Germline V CDR1 and CDR2: SGHTA, FQGNSA. The CDR3 is made up of 11 amino acids. Trimming removed 5 bases from V and 2 bases from J, with 3 bases in between. CDR3 region: CASSAQETQYF. In DNA, the CDR3 is TGTGCCAGCAGCGCACAAGAGACCCAGTACTTC.

This clonotype appeared a few times. The V and J genes are TRBV7-2 and TRBJ1-3; no clear D gene. The CDR3 has 16 amino acids. Trimming took off 4 bases at V and 0 bases at J, with 13 bases between the two ends. In germline, CDR1 is SGHTA, CDR2 FQGNSA. Here the CDR3 DNA reads TGTGCCAGCAGCTACGGCGGGCCGAGCTCTGGAAACACCATATATTTT. It specifies CASSYGGPSSGNTIYF.

This clonotype was seen at least ten times. This chain uses TRBV5-1 with TRBJ2-2, with TRBD2 matching 10 bases. Germline assignment: CDR1 SGHRS and CDR2 YFSETQ. With V trimmed by 6 bases and J by 0 bases, 5 bases remained unmatched. The CDR3 length is 16 residues. The CDR3 bases are TGCGCCAGCAACTTCCTAGCGGGGGCGAACACCGGGGAGCTGTTTTTT. This gives the protein CASNFLAGANTGELFF.

In its sample, this clonotype was seen many times. The chain couples TRBV4-2 to TRBJ1-2, with D unresolved. The CDR3 consists of 14 residues. The V end was cut by 0 bases, the J end by 4 bases, with 9 bases between. Germline loops: CDR1 LGHNA, CDR2 YNFKEQ. CDR3: CASSQEGQTYGYTF. CDR3 in DNA: TGTGCCAGCAGCCAAGAAGGCCAGACCTATGGCTACACCTTC.

V and J are TRBV20-1 and TRBJ2-7; D gene unclear. Germline V CDR1 and CDR2: DFQATT, SNEGSKA (reference sequence). The CDR3 is 14 residues long. Trimming took off 6 bases at V and 5 bases at J, with 20 bases between the two ends. CDR3 sequence: CSASPGSREDEQYV. The DNA for the CDR3 is TGCAGTGCAAGTCCGGGCTCCAGAGAGGACGAGCAGTACGTC.